This is a list of T cell receptor beta chains from one sample in a study of blood T cell repertoires in COVID-19. Sequencing used immunoSEQ multiplex PCR; TCRdb keeps in-frame clones, though not all of them. The repertoire holds over 200,000 clones, with around 86% as singletons. Sequenced: peripheral blood. These receptor sequences come from a man between 40 and 49 years old who had recovered from COVID-19. CDR3s include the opening cysteine and the closing phenylalanine or tryptophan. A D gene is named only where the DNA matches it firmly. Some rows mark clone size as missing; the rest say once, few, many or name a class of expanded clone.

cdr3_length	j_call	clone_size	v_call	d_call	cdr3_nt	cdr3_aa
13	TRBJ1-1	NA	TRBV4-2	TRBD1	TGTGCCAGCAGCCAAGGATCAGGGGGTGAAGCTTTCTTT	CASSQGSGGEAFF
13	TRBJ1-2	NA	TRBV19	TRBD1	TGTGCCAGTAGTACGGACAGGGGATTTGGCTACACCTTC	CASSTDRGFGYTF
17	TRBJ2-1	NA	TRBV2	NA	TGTGCCAGCAGTGGTCCCCCCGGAGGCTTGGGCTACAATGAGCAGTTCTTC	CASSGPPGGLGYNEQFF
12	TRBJ1-1	NA	TRBV2	TRBD1	TGTGCCATGAAGGGGGCAGCCACTGAAGCTTTCTTT	CAMKGAATEAFF
15	TRBJ2-7	NA	TRBV27	TRBD1	TGTGCCAGCAGTTCCTATGGGACAGGGCAGGACGAGCAGTACTTC	CASSSYGTGQDEQYF
14	TRBJ2-3	NA	TRBV19	NA	TGTGCCAGTAGTATAGGGAGTACCACAGATACGCAGTATTTT	CASSIGSTTDTQYF
15	TRBJ2-5	NA	TRBV10-3	NA	TGTGCCATCAGTGAGTGGCAGGGGACGGGAGAGACCCAGTACTTC	CAISEWQGTGETQYF
15	TRBJ2-5	NA	TRBV11-2	TRBD2	TGTGCCAGCAGCCCACAGCGGGGAGACCAAGAGACCCAGTACTTC	CASSPQRGDQETQYF
15	TRBJ2-7	NA	TRBV21-1	NA	TGTGCCAGCAGCACTAGACAGGGGAGGGTCTACGAGCAGTACTTC	CASSTRQGRVYEQYF
14	TRBJ2-7	NA	TRBV18	NA	TGTGCCAAGTCACAGGCGGTCTCGGTCTACGAGCAGTACTTC	CAKSQAVSVYEQYF
14	TRBJ1-2	NA	TRBV27	TRBD1	TGTGCCAGCAGTCCGGACAGGGGCCTCTATGGCTACACCTTC	CASSPDRGLYGYTF
17	TRBJ2-3	NA	TRBV15	NA	TGTGCCACCAGCAGAGATGCGCGGGCCTTCGGCACAGATACGCAGTATTTT	CATSRDARAFGTDTQYF
15	TRBJ2-1	NA	TRBV4-3	NA	TGCGCCAGCAGCCTCCTCCCCCGTAGCGTCGATGAGCAGTTCTTC	CASSLLPRSVDEQFF
14	TRBJ1-1	NA	TRBV7-9	NA	TGTGCCAGCAGCCCATCATGGAGGGGATGGGGAGCTTTCTTT	CASSPSWRGWGAFF
13	TRBJ1-1	few	TRBV27	TRBD1	TGTGCCAGCAGTGGGGGACAGGGAAGGCTCGCTTTCTTT	CASSGGQGRLAFF
15	TRBJ1-6	NA	TRBV19	NA	TGTGCCAGTAGTCCCGGGAACCTCTATAATTCACCCCTCCACTTT	CASSPGNLYNSPLHF
17	TRBJ2-3	NA	TRBV9	TRBD2	TGTGCCAGCAGCGTCGCGGGGAGCGGGAGGGCCACAGATACGCAGTATTTT	CASSVAGSGRATDTQYF
16	TRBJ2-6	NA	TRBV6-5	NA	TGTGCCAGCAGTTACGGAGGGTCCTCTGGGGCCAACGTCCTGACTTTC	CASSYGGSSGANVLTF
15	TRBJ2-3	NA	TRBV29-1	TRBD1	TGCAGCGTTGCGCTACAGGGGGAAGTAACAGATACGCAGTATTTT	CSVALQGEVTDTQYF
15	TRBJ2-3	NA	TRBV7-2	NA	TGTGCCAGCAGCTTAATGCTACTTAGCACAGATACGCAGTATTTT	CASSLMLLSTDTQYF
13	TRBJ1-6	once	TRBV12-3/TRBV12-4	NA	TGTGCCAGCAGTTTAGAGAGGCAAGCACCCCTCCACTTT	CASSLERQAPLHF
14	TRBJ1-3	NA	TRBV30	NA	TGTGCCTGGACTACAGGGTTTGGGGGAAACACCATATATTTT	CAWTTGFGGNTIYF
15	TRBJ2-1	few	TRBV6-5	TRBD2	TGTGCCAGCAGTCTCGGGACTAGGGATTACAATGAGCAGTTCTTC	CASSLGTRDYNEQFF
14	TRBJ1-5	NA	TRBV4-2	TRBD1	TGTGCCAGCAGTCGCACAGGGGGCAATCAGCCCCAGCATTTT	CASSRTGGNQPQHF
14	TRBJ2-2	NA	TRBV2	NA	TGTGCCAGCAGCCCCAGGGCCGCAACCGGGGAGCTGTTTTTT	CASSPRAATGELFF
19	TRBJ1-5	NA	TRBV3-1/TRBV3-2	NA	TGTGCCAGCAGCCGTCCCCGTTCAAAGGGAGATGAGAGCAATCAGCCCCAGCATTTT	CASSRPRSKGDESNQPQHF
14	TRBJ2-7	NA	TRBV5-1	TRBD1	TGCGCCAGCAGCTGGGGGGACAGGTCCTACGAGCAGTACTTC	CASSWGDRSYEQYF
15	TRBJ2-1	NA	TRBV6-5	TRBD1	TGTGCCAGCAGGGTAACAGGGGGAACTTACAATGAGCAGTTCTTC	CASRVTGGTYNEQFF
17	TRBJ1-6	few	TRBV12-5	NA	TGTGCTAGTGCCCCCTGGGGGCCTAGCTCCTATAATTCACCCCTCCACTTT	CASAPWGPSSYNSPLHF
15	TRBJ2-7	NA	TRBV6-5	TRBD1	TGTGCCAGCAGTTACAGGGACAGGGGGAACTACGAGCAGTACTTC	CASSYRDRGNYEQYF
13	TRBJ1-1	once	TRBV11-3	NA	TGTGCCAGCAGCCTAGAGGGGGGGACTGAAGCTTTCTTT	CASSLEGGTEAFF
16	TRBJ2-1	NA	TRBV6-2/TRBV6-3	NA	TGTGCCAGCAGTTACTCTCAGTTTGGCTCCTACAATGAGCAGTTCTTC	CASSYSQFGSYNEQFF
16	TRBJ2-3	NA	TRBV9	TRBD2	TGTGCCAGCAGCGCCAAGGCGGGACTAGCGAAAGATACGCAGTATTTT	CASSAKAGLAKDTQYF
14	TRBJ2-3	NA	TRBV5-1	TRBD1	TGCGCCAGCAGGACGACAGGGGGCAAAGATACGCAGTATTTT	CASRTTGGKDTQYF
11	TRBJ2-1	NA	TRBV5-1	NA	TGCGCCAGCAGCTTGGCGCTAGAGCAGTTCTTC	CASSLALEQFF
15	TRBJ2-7	NA	TRBV7-2	TRBD2	TGTGCCAGCAGCTTATCTAGCGGGAGGAGGTACGAGCAGTACTTC	CASSLSSGRRYEQYF
15	TRBJ2-3	NA	TRBV19	TRBD2	TGTGCCAGTAGTATGGGTACTAGCGGGACAGATACGCAGTATTTT	CASSMGTSGTDTQYF
15	TRBJ2-2	NA	TRBV28	TRBD2	TGTGCCAGCAGTCGGACTAGCAGGAACACCGGGGAGCTGTTTTTT	CASSRTSRNTGELFF
14	TRBJ2-7	NA	TRBV27	TRBD2	TGTGCCAGCAGTTTAGCGGGAGGGCAATACGAGCAGTACTTC	CASSLAGGQYEQYF
17	TRBJ2-1	NA	TRBV10-2	TRBD2	TGCGCCAGCAGTTGGACGTTGTCGGCGGGGGGTTACAATGAGCAGTTCTTC	CASSWTLSAGGYNEQFF
14	TRBJ1-4	NA	TRBV19	NA	TGTGCCAGTAGTGACAATCCAGCTAATGAAAAACTGTTTTTT	CASSDNPANEKLFF
14	TRBJ1-2	NA	TRBV19	TRBD1	TGTGCCAGTAGTATAAACAGGGGAAACTATGGCTACACCTTC	CASSINRGNYGYTF